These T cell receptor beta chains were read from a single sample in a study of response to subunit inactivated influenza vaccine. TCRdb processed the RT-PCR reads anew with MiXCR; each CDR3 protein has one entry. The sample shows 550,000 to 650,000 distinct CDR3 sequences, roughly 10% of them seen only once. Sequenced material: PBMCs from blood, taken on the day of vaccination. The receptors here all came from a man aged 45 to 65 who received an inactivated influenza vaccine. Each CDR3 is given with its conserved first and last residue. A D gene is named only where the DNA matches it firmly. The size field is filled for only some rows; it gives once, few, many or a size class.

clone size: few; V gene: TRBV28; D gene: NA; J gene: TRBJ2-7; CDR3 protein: CASSLWDVSYEQYF; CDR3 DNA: TGTGCCAGCAGTTTATGGGACGTCTCCTACGAGCAGTACTTC
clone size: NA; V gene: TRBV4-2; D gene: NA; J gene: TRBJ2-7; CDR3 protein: CASSQETGGPLGEQYF; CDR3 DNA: TGTGCCAGCAGCCAAGAAACCGGGGGCCCTCTCGGTGAGCAGTACTTC
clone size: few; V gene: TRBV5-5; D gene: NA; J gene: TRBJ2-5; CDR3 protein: CASSLQTGSQETQYF; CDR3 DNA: TGTGCCAGCAGCTTACAAACAGGGAGCCAAGAGACCCAGTACTTC
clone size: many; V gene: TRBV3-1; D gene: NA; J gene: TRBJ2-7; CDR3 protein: CASSQVVGVGQYF; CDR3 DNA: TGTGCCAGCAGCCAAGTCGTGGGGGTTGGGCAGTACTTC
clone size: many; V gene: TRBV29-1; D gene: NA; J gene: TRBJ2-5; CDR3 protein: CSVQPIKETQYF; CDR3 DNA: TGCAGCGTGCAGCCCATTAAAGAGACCCAGTACTTC
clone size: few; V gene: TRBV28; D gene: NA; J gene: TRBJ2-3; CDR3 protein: CASSLSPGLGAVTDTQYF; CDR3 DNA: TGTGCCAGCAGTTTATCCCCGGGGTTGGGGGCGGTAACAGATACGCAGTATTTT
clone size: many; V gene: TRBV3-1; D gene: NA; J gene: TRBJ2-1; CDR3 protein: CASTPWGGMSSYNEQFF; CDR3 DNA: TGTGCCAGCACCCCCTGGGGTGGGATGAGCTCCTACAATGAGCAGTTCTTC
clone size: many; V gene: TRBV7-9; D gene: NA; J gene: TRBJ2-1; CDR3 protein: CASSAWWSGNEQFF; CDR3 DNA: TGTGCCAGCAGCGCTTGGTGGAGCGGGAATGAGCAGTTCTTC
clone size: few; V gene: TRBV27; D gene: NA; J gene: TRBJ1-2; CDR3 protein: CASRRREGYGYTF; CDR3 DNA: TGTGCCAGCAGACGGCGGGAGGGCTATGGCTACACCTTC
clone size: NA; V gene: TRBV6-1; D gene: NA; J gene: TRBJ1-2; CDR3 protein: CASRPQGWGYGYTF; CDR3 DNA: TGTGCCAGCAGACCCCAGGGATGGGGCTATGGCTACACCTTC
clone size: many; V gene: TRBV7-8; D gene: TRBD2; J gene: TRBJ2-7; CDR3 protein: CASSGTKQYF; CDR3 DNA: TGTGCCAGCAGTGGGACTAAGCAGTACTTC
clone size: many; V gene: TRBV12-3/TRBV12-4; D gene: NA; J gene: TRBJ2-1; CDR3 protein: CASSSRPRAGNEQFF; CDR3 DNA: TGTGCCAGCAGTTCACGGCCCAGGGCTGGGAATGAGCAGTTCTTC
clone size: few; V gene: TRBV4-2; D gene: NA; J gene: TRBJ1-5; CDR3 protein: CASSQDHRGRNQPQHF; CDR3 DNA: TGTGCCAGCAGCCAAGATCATAGGGGTCGTAATCAGCCCCAGCATTTT
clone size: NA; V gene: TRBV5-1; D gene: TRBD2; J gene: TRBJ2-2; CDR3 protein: CASSNSGAGDHGELFF; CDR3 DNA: TGCGCCAGCAGCAATTCCGGAGCGGGGGACCACGGGGAGCTGTTTTTT
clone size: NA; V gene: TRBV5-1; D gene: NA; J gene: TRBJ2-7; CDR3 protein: CASSHTGRDHEQYF; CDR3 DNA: TGCGCCAGCAGCCACACTGGAAGGGACCACGAGCAGTACTTC
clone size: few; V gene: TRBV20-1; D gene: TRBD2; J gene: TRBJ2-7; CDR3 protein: CSAAPGTSGGSYEQYF; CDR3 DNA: TGCAGTGCTGCCCCTGGGACTAGCGGGGGCTCCTACGAGCAGTACTTC
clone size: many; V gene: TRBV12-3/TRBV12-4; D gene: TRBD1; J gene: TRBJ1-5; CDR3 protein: CASSSGTGVALKPQHF; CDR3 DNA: TGTGCCAGCAGTTCCGGGACAGGGGTCGCCTTGAAGCCCCAGCATTTT
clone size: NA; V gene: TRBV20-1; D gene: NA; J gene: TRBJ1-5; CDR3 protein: CSARRGYGQPQHF; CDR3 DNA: TGCAGTGCTAGACGTGGGTATGGTCAGCCCCAGCATTTT
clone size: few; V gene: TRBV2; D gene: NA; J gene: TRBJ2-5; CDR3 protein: CASSERIQETQYF; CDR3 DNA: TGTGCCAGCAGTGAACGTATACAAGAGACCCAGTACTTC
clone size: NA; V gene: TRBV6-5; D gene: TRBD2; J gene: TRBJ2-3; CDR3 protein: CASSYPGLAGGPDTQYF; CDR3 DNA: TGTGCCAGCAGTTACCCGGGACTAGCGGGAGGGCCAGATACGCAGTATTTT
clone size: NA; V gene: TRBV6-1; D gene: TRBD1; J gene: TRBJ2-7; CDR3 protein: CASSPLRDRGIEQYF; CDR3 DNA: TGTGCCAGCAGCCCCCTTCGGGACAGGGGTATCGAGCAGTACTTC
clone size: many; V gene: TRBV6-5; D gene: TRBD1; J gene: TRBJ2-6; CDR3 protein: CASSSGTGPFVLTF; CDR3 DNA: TGTGCCAGCAGTTCCGGGACAGGTCCCTTCGTCCTGACTTTC
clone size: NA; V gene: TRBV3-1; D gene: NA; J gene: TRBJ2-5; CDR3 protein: CASSRALTQETQYF; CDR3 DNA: TGTGCCAGCAGCCGGGCATTGACCCAAGAGACCCAGTACTTC
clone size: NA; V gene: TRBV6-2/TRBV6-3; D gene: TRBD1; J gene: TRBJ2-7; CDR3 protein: CASSKGQSYEQYF; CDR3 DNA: TGTGCCAGCAGTAAGGGACAGTCCTACGAGCAGTACTTC
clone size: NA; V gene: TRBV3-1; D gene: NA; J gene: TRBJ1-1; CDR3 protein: CASKRARNTEAFF; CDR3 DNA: TGTGCCAGCAAACGGGCCAGGAACACTGAAGCTTTCTTT
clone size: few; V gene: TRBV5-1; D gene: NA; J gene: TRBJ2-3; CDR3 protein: CASSLVGKATDTQYF; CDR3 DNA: TGCGCCAGCAGCTTGGTGGGAAAGGCCACAGATACGCAGTATTTT
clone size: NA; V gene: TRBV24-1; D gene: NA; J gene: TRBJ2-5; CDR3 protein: CATSDRTEQETQYF; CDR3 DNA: TGTGCCACCAGTGATCGGACAGAACAAGAGACCCAGTACTTC
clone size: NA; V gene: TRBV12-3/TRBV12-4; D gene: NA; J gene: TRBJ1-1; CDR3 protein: CASSLARLEAFF; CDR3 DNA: TGTGCCAGCAGTTTAGCCCGCCTTGAAGCTTTCTTT
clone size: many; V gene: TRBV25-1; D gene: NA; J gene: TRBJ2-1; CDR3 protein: CASSEYGGPYNEQFF; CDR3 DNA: TGTGCCAGCAGTGAATACGGGGGTCCCTACAATGAGCAGTTCTTC
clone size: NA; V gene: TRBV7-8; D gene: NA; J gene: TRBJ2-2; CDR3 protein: CASSLRQAATGELFF; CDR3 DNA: TGTGCCAGCAGCCTGCGACAGGCTGCCACCGGGGAGCTGTTTTTT
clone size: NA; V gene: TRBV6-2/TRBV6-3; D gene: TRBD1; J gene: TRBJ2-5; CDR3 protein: CASSYRQGVETQYF; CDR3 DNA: TGTGCCAGCAGTTACCGACAGGGCGTCGAGACCCAGTACTTC
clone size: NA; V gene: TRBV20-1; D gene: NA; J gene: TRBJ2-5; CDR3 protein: CSARNPGETQYF; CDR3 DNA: TGCAGTGCTAGAAACCCGGGGGAGACCCAGTACTTC
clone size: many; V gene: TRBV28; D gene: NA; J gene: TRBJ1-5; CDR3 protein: CASSFGGHPNQPQHF; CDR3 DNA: TGTGCCAGCAGTTTCGGGGGGCACCCCAATCAGCCCCAGCATTTT
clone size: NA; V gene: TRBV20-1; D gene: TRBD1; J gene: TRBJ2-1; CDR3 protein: CSARLGRGLVATNEQFF; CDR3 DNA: TGCAGTGCTAGACTCGGCAGGGGGCTTGTCGCTACCAATGAGCAGTTCTTC
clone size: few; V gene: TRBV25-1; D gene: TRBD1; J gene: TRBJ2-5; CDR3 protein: CASSDGTVQETQYF; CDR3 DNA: TGTGCCAGCAGTGACGGGACAGTACAAGAGACCCAGTACTTC
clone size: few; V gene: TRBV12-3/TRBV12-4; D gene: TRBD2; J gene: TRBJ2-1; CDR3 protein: CASSLALGLAGGNEQFF; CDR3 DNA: TGTGCCAGCAGTTTAGCTTTGGGACTAGCGGGAGGAAATGAGCAGTTCTTC
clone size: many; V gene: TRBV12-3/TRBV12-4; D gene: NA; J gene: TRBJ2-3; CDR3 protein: CASSLSDHSTDTQYF; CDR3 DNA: TGTGCCAGCAGTTTATCAGACCATAGCACAGATACGCAGTATTTT
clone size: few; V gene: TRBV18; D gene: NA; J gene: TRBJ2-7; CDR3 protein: CASSPTNRVSPYEQYF; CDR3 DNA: TGTGCCAGCTCACCAACCAACAGGGTTTCCCCTTACGAGCAGTACTTC
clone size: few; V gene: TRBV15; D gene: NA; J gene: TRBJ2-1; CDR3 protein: CATSRDVLSYNEQFF; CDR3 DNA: TGTGCCACCAGCAGAGATGTCCTCTCCTACAATGAGCAGTTCTTC
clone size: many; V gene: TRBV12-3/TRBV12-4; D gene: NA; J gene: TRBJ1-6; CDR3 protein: CASSFPGTGPNSPLHF; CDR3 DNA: TGTGCCAGCAGTTTTCCCGGGACCGGACCTAATTCACCCCTCCACTTT
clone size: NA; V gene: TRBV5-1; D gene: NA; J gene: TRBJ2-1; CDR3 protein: CASSLKGYGTRSYNEQFF; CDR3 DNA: TGCGCCAGCAGCTTGAAAGGGTATGGTACACGCTCCTACAATGAGCAGTTCTTC
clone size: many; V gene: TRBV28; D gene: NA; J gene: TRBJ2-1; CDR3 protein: CASSETPNNEQFF; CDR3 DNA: TGTGCCAGCTCTGAGACACCGAACAATGAGCAGTTCTTC
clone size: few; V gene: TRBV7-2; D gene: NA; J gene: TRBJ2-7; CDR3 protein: CASSPGGGGGREQYF; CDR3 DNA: TGTGCCAGCAGCCCAGGTGGAGGTGGGGGGCGAGAGCAGTACTTC
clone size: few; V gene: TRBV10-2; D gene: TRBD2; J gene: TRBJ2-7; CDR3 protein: CASSEGLASSYEQYF; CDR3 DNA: TGCGCCAGCAGCGAAGGACTAGCGAGCTCCTACGAGCAGTACTTC
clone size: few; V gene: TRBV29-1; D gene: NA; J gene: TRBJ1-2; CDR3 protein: CSVEGLTGLDGGYTF; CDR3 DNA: TGCAGCGTTGAGGGATTAACGGGACTGGACGGAGGCTACACCTTC
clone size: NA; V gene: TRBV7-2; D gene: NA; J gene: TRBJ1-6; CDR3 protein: CASSPSGRGSPLHF; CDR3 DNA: TGTGCCAGCAGCCCCTCGGGCAGAGGATCACCCCTCCACTTT
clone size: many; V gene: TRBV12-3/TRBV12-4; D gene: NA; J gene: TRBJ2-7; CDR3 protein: CASSLSLVYEQYF; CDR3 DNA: TGTGCCAGCAGCCTCTCTTTGGTCTACGAGCAGTACTTC
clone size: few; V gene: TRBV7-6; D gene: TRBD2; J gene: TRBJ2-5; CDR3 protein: CASSLTPSTSGETQYF; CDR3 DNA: TGTGCCAGCAGCTTAACTCCGTCGACTAGCGGAGAGACCCAGTACTTC
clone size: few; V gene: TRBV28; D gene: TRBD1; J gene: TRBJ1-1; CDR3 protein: CASSFWDGQASTEAFF; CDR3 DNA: TGTGCCAGCAGTTTTTGGGATGGACAGGCTTCCACTGAAGCTTTCTTT
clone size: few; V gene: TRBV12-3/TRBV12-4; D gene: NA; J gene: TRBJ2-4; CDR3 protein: CASSPRQENIQYF; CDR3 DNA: TGTGCCAGCAGTCCACGACAGGAAAACATTCAGTACTTC
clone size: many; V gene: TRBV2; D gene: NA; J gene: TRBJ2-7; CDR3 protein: CASSEGGGTYEQYF; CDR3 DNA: TGTGCCAGCAGTGAAGGAGGAGGTACCTACGAGCAGTACTTC
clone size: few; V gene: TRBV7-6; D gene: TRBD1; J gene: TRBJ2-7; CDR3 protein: CASSSAPRGYEQYF; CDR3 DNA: TGTGCCAGCAGCTCCGCCCCCAGGGGGTACGAGCAGTACTTC
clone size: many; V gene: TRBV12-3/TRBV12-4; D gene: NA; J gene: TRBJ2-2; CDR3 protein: CASSLRSSTGELFF; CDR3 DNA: TGTGCCAGCAGTTTACGTTCCAGCACCGGGGAGCTGTTTTTT
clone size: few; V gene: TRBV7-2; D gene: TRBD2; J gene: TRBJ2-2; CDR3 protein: CASSSLAGATGELFF; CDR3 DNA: TGTGCCAGCAGCTCACTAGCGGGGGCCACCGGGGAGCTGTTTTTT